Each of the 10 T cell receptor beta chains below was sequenced from the same sample in a study of cytomegalovirus exposure and HLA in healthy donors. PCR employed 60 Vbeta and 13 Jbeta primers. The table came from immunoSEQ multiplex PCR; TCRdb's copy has only in-frame clones and leaves some out. In the table there are under 90,000 clones, roughly 74% of which are singletons. The sequenced sample consisted of PBMCs. The receptors derive from a man between 35 and 55 years old in good health and CMV-seronegative.

This chain joins TRBV6-6 and TRBJ1-2; the D is unclear. The germline V and J ends were trimmed by 3 bases and 0 bases, with 8 bases remaining between them. The CDR3 totals 14 residues. Germline assignment: CDR1 MNHNY and CDR2 SVGAGI (reference sequence). As DNA, the CDR3 is TGTGCCAGCAGTTATAGAGGAGCTAACTATGGCTACACCTTC. Encoded protein: CASSYRGANYGYTF.

This sequence joins TRBV10-3 and TRBJ2-2, with D unresolved. V gave up 4 bases and J gave up 0 bases, with 9 bases separating them. Germline V gene sequence: CDR1 ENHRY, CDR2 SYGVKD. The CDR3 totals 15 residues. The CDR3 nucleotides read TGTGCCATCAGTGTGCACACTACGAACACCGGGGAGCTGTTTTTT. It specifies CAISVHTTNTGELFF.

V usage is TRBV29-1 and J usage is TRBJ1-1, with 7 bases fitting TRBD1. This CDR3 has 15 amino acids. Trimming removed 6 bases from V and 5 bases from J; junction bases left unmatched: 15. Germline loops: CDR1 SQVTM, CDR2 ANQGSEA. This CDR3 is CSVVTIPRGRTEAFF. CDR3 coding DNA: TGCAGCGTGGTAACCATCCCCAGGGGGAGGACTGAAGCTTTCTTT.

The J gene is TRBJ2-7, the V gene TRBV28; D may be TRBD1 (6 bases). The germline V gene has CDR1 MDHEN and CDR2 SYDVKM. Trimming left V 7 bases short and J 6 bases short, with 13 bases between. The CDR3 has 12 amino acids. CDR3: CASISGVREQYF. The CDR3 region has the DNA TGTGCCAGCATCTCAGGGGTTCGCGAGCAGTACTTC.

This clone has only one observation. The chain employs TRBV30 and TRBJ2-7; weak D call: TRBD1 (5 bases). Germline assignment: CDR1 GTSNPN and CDR2 SVGIG (reference sequence). The CDR3 sequence is 13 residues long. Between the trimmed V and J ends, which lost 3 bases and 2 bases, there was a span of 11 bases. The CDR3 spells CAWSTGATYEQYF. The CDR3 DNA reads TGTGCCTGGAGCACTGGGGCTACCTACGAGCAGTACTTC.

The sample holds one count of this clone. The chain recombines TRBV19 with TRBJ2-6, with D possibly matching TRBD2 (5 bases). The V gene lost 3 bases and the J gene lost 4 bases, with 16 bases spanning the gap. This CDR3 is built from 17 residues. Germline V gene data show CDR1 as LNHDA and CDR2 as SQIVND (reference sequence). The CDR3 loop is CASSIRNRGSGANVLTF. The CDR3 DNA follows: TGTGCCAGTAGTATCCGGAACCGCGGGTCGGGGGCCAACGTCCTGACTTTC.

This chain joins TRBV6-5 and TRBJ1-2, with 12 nucleotides matching TRBD1. This CDR3 is built from 16 residues. Looked up from germline, CDR1 is MNHEY and CDR2 is SVGAGI. V shed 2 bases and J 3 bases; nucleotides not matched to a gene: 4. CDR3 nucleotides: TGTGCCAGCAGTTACCGGGACAGGGGGCTCGACTATGGCTACACCTTC. Translated, it gives CASSYRDRGLDYGYTF.

The chain joins TRBV25-1 to TRBJ2-3, with a weak D call TRBD1 (5 bases). Germline loops: CDR1 MGHDK, CDR2 SYGVNS. Between the trimmed V and J ends, which lost 3 bases and 3 bases, there was a span of 13 bases. This CDR3 is 15 amino acids long. The CDR3 DNA reads as TGTGCCAGCAGTGACCCAAAGGCAGGGACAGATACGCAGTATTTT. Protein sequence: CASSDPKAGTDTQYF. The entire variable domain, with the rest obtained from reference TRBV25-1 and TRBJ2-3, is as follows: EADIYQTPRYLVIGTGKKITLECSQTMGHDKMYWYQQDPGMELHLIHYSYGVNSTEKGDLSSESTVSRIRTEHFPLTLESARPSHTSQYLCASSDPKAGTDTQYFGPGTRLTVL.

The chain combines TRBV2 with TRBJ2-7; D may be TRBD1 (5 bases). The CDR3 consists of 16 residues. Looked up from germline, CDR1 is SNHLY and CDR2 is FYNNEI. The V end lost 1 base, the J end lost 3 bases, and 16 bases lay between the germline ends. This chain's CDR3 is CASSEEVGRADYEQYF. The CDR3 DNA reads as TGTGCCAGCAGTGAAGAAGTGGGCAGGGCGGACTACGAGCAGTACTTC.

The chain has TRBV7-6 and TRBJ2-5, with D possibly TRBD2 on 5 matching bases. Trimming removed 4 bases at V and 1 base at J, with 10 bases between. Germline-derived CDR1 and CDR2 are SGHVS and FNYEAQ. The CDR3 sequence is 14 residues long. The CDR3 coding sequence is TGTGCCAGCAGCTCATCGGGGTTCCAAGAGACCCAGTACTTC. Translation gives CASSSSGFQETQYF.